The clone carrying this T cell receptor (beta chain) was picked up many times. After removal of 3 bases from V and 2 bases from J, the junction contained 6 bases not matched to a gene. There are 17 residues in the CDR3. Germline CDR1 KGHDR, CDR2 SFDVKD. This entry is derived from a study of immune characterization of retroperitoneal liposarcoma. TCRdb passed the PCR reads through MiXCR, listing each CDR3 protein once. This table has about 10,000 distinct CDR3 sequences, roughly a quarter appearing once. This chain joins TRBV24-1 and TRBJ2-5; 12 bases are a match to TRBD2. The sequencing sample was made of tumor tissue. The sequence came from a male donor with retroperitoneal liposarcoma. Here the CDR3 DNA reads TGTGCCACCAGTGATCCCGGACTAGCGGGGATACAAGAGACCCAGTACTTC. As protein: CATSDPGLAGIQETQYF.